A single T cell receptor (beta chain) is shown here with its context. Its target is unknown. The sample belongs to a study of cytomegalovirus exposure and HLA in healthy donors. The protocol was immunoSEQ multiplex PCR, while the TCRdb copy is restricted to in-frame clones and leaves out a portion. Of about 73,000 clones detected, 90% to 95% appear once; the ten largest clones hold approximately 3.5%. The study's findings and limits: The tendency of first-cohort TCR clusters to co-occur in the roughly 130 validation repertoires emerged from a later analysis. The classifier reportedly diagnosed cytomegalovirus status with high specificity and sensitivity.

The CDR3 totals 17 residues. The germline V gene has CDR1 SGDLS and CDR2 YYNGEE. V gave up 2 bases and J gave up 8 bases; unmatched junction bases: 13. Material: PBMCs. V gene TRBV9 combines with J gene TRBJ2-2; 9 bases align to TRBD1. This receptor was taken from a man aged 18-30 years in good health and CMV-seronegative. CDR3 nucleotides: TGTGCCAGCAGCGTTTCCCCGGACAGGGGTGCCTTTGGGGAGCTGTTTTTT. Translating it yields CASSVSPDRGAFGELFF.